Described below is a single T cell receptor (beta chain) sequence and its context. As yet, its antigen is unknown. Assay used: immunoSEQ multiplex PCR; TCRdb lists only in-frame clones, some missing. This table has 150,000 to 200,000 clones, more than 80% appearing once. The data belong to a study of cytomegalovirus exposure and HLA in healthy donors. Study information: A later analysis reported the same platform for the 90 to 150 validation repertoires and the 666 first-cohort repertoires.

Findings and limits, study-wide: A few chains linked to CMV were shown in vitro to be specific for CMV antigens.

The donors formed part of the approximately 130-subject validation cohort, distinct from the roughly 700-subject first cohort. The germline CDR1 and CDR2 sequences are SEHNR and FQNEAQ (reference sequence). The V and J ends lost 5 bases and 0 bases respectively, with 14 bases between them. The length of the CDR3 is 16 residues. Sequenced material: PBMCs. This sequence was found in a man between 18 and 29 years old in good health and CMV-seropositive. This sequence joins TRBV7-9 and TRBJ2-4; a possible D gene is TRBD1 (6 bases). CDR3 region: CASSPRTALAKNIQYF. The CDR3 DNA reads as TGTGCCAGCAGCCCACGGACAGCCCTAGCCAAAAACATTCAGTACTTC.